Shown below are 8 T cell receptor beta chains from a single sample sequenced in a study of blood T cell repertoires in COVID-19. Sequencing used immunoSEQ multiplex PCR; TCRdb keeps in-frame clones, though not all of them. The sample has about 71,000 clones, approximately 86% seen once. The sample consisted of peripheral blood. These receptors all come from a man aged 45-60 years with active COVID-19.

The sample holds one count of this clone. The V call is TRBV5-4, the J call TRBJ2-5; 7 bases map to TRBD1. V was pared by 4 bases and J by 3 bases, with 6 bases of the junction left unmatched. The CDR3 has 14 residues. Germline V CDR1 and CDR2: SGHNT, YYREEE (reference sequence). The CDR3 DNA reads as TGTGCCAGCAGCCCAGGGGGAACAAAAGAGACCCAGTACTTC. It encodes CASSPGGTKETQYF.

V gene TRBV6-5 combines with J gene TRBJ2-7, with 10 bases identical to TRBD1. The CDR3 contains 15 residues. J was trimmed by 2 bases and V by 6 bases; bases with no gene match: 7. CDR1 is MNHEY and CDR2 is SVGAGI in the germline V gene. CDR3 DNA: TGTGCCAGCAGCCGACCAGGACAGGGGGCCTACGAGCAGTACTTC. This translates into CASSRPGQGAYEQYF.

The chain links TRBV5-1 to TRBJ2-2, with 12 nucleotides matching TRBD2. CDR3 length equals 17 residues. Per the germline V gene, CDR1 is SGHRS and CDR2 is YFSETQ. The junction had 10 bases not matched to a gene; V was cut back by 3 bases and J by 7 bases. CDR3 loop: CASSSTTSGRSDGELFF. In nucleotides, the CDR3 is TGCGCCAGCAGCTCGACCACTAGCGGGAGGTCGGACGGGGAGCTGTTTTTT.

CDR3 loop: CASSTGTGLRNTEAFF. Written as DNA, the CDR3 is TGTGCCAGCAGCACCGGGACAGGGTTACGGAACACTGAAGCTTTCTTT. The V call is TRBV5-8, the J call TRBJ1-1; 9 nucleotides match TRBD1. This CDR3 is built from 16 residues. J gave up 1 base and V 4 bases, and 8 bases lay outside the gene matches. Germline values: CDR1 SGHTS, CDR2 YDEGEE.

The rearrangement links TRBV11-2 to TRBJ2-1; 12 bases are a match to TRBD2. The CDR3 consists of 17 residues. The J segment lost 4 bases and the V segment lost 2 bases, leaving 6 bases of the junction unmatched. Germline V gives CDR1 SGHAT, CDR2 FQNNGV. The CDR3 is CASSLRRTSGKYNEQFF. DNA of the CDR3: TGTGCCAGCAGCTTACGCCGGACTAGCGGGAAATACAATGAGCAGTTCTTC.

V is TRBV7-2 and J is TRBJ1-5, with no clear D. Trimming cost V 6 bases and J 7 bases, with 13 bases left between them. The CDR3 has 13 residues. Per germline, CDR1 SGHTA and CDR2 FQGNSA. CDR3 DNA sequence: TGTGCCAGCAGTCGGAGCGACGGGCAGCCCCAGCATTTT. It specifies CASSRSDGQPQHF.

This clone was recorded only once. The chain joins TRBV5-4 to TRBJ2-1, with a weak D call TRBD2 (6 bases). The CDR3 length is 12 residues. Between the trimmed V and J ends, which lost 4 bases and 14 bases, there was a span of 16 bases. CDR1 and CDR2 from the germline V gene are SGHNT and YYREEE (reference sequence). The CDR3 reads CASSPEGTGEFF. Written as DNA, the CDR3 is TGTGCCAGCAGCCCGGAAGGGACTGGCGAGTTCTTC.

This clone appeared a single time. This chain uses TRBV5-4 with TRBJ2-1; TRBD2 aligns across 8 bases. V trimming: 4 bases; J trimming: 10 bases; junction bases outside the gene matches: 16. Germline V gene data show CDR1 as SGHNT and CDR2 as YYREEE (reference sequence). The CDR3 extends over 16 amino acids. CDR3 nucleotide sequence: TGTGCCAGCAGCGAGTTACCCGGGACTAGAACGGGCGAGCAGTTCTTC. The encoded protein is CASSELPGTRTGEQFF.